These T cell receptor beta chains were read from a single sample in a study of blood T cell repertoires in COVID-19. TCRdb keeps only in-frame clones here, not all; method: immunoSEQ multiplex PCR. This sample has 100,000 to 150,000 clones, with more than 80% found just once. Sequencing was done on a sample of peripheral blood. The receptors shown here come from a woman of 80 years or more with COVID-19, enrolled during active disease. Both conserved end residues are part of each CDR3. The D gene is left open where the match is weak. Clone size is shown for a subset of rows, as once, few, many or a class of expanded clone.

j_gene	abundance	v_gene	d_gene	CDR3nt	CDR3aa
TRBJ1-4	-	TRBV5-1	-	TGCGCCAGCAGCTTATCGGTAGAAAATGAAAAACTGTTTTTT	CASSLSVENEKLFF
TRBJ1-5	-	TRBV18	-	TGTGCCAGCTCTACCCACAGGTCGGAACCCCAGCATTTT	CASSTHRSEPQHF
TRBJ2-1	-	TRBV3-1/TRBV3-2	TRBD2	TGTGCCAGCAGCCGTGGACTAGCGGGAGGGTACAATGAGCAGTTCTTC	CASSRGLAGGYNEQFF
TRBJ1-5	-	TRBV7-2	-	TGTGCCAGCAGCTTATGGACAGCGGGCAATCAGCCCCAGCATTTT	CASSLWTAGNQPQHF
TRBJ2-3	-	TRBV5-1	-	TGCGCCAGCAGCTCAGGGAAGGCAGATACGCAGTATTTT	CASSSGKADTQYF
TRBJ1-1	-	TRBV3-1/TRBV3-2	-	TGTGCCAGCAGCCTGTTTAGCGGTCTCGCTTTCTTT	CASSLFSGLAFF
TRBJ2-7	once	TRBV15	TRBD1	TGTGCCACCAGCAAAACTTCTCAGGGGGCAAGCTACGAGCAGTACTTC	CATSKTSQGASYEQYF
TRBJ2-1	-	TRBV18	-	TGTGCCAGCTCATCGACTAGTGGTCCTTACAATGAGCAGTTCTTC	CASSSTSGPYNEQFF
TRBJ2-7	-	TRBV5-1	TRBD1	TGCGCCAGCAGCTGGTTAGGACAGGGTGTGAACGAGCAGTACTTC	CASSWLGQGVNEQYF
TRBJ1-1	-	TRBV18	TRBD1	TGTGCCAGCTCACCGACCGGGACAGTGAACACTGAAGCTTTCTTT	CASSPTGTVNTEAFF
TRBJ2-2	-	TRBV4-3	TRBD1	TGCGCCAGCAGCCAAGAATTCCCGGGACAGGGATTTAAGGACACCGGGGAGCTGTTTTTT	CASSQEFPGQGFKDTGELFF
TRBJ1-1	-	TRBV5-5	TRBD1	TGTGCCAGCAGCTATCGGACAGGGGGGTACACTGAAGCTTTCTTT	CASSYRTGGYTEAFF
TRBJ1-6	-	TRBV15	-	TGTGCCACCAGCGGAAATACAGGAGTTAATTCACCCCTCCACTTT	CATSGNTGVNSPLHF
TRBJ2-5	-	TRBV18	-	TGTGCCAGCTCACCATGGCAGGGTCGAGAGACCCAGTACTTC	CASSPWQGRETQYF
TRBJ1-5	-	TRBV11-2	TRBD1	TGTGCCAGCAGCCCGGGACAGGGGGATAGTAGCAATCAGCCCCAGCATTTT	CASSPGQGDSSNQPQHF
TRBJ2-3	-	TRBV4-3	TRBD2	TGCGCCAGCAGCCAAGATGATAGCGGGAGTTCAGATACGCAGTATTTT	CASSQDDSGSSDTQYF
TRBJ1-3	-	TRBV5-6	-	TGTGCCAGCAGCCCCCGGACACCAGGGATCGGAAACACCATATATTTT	CASSPRTPGIGNTIYF
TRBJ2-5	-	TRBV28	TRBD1	TGTGCCAGCAGCAGAACAGGGGTGGAGACCCAGTACTTC	CASSRTGVETQYF
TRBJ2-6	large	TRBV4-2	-	TGTGCCAGCAGCCAAGATTCAGGGACTGGGGCCAACGTCCTGACTTTC	CASSQDSGTGANVLTF
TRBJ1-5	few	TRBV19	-	TGTGCCAGTAGAACACAGGGCTCCAATCAGCCCCAGCATTTT	CASRTQGSNQPQHF
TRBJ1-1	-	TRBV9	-	TGTGCCAGCAGCGATCTACAGGGAGCGAACACTGAAGCTTTCTTT	CASSDLQGANTEAFF
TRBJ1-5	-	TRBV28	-	TGTGCCAGCAGGTCGCAGGGCCCCTCGGTTCAGCCCCAGCATTTT	CASRSQGPSVQPQHF
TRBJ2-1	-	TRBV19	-	TGTGCCAGTAGTACTGGCCTCTACAATGAGCAGTTCTTC	CASSTGLYNEQFF
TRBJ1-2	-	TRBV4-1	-	TGCGCCAGCAGCCAAGAACTCGATACCCCCTATGGCTACACCTTC	CASSQELDTPYGYTF
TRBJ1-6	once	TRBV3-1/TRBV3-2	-	TGTGCCAGCAGCCAAGAGGCGAGGGCCCGTTCACCCCTCCACTTT	CASSQEARARSPLHF
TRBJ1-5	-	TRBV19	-	TGTGCCAGTAGTATAGACAACCCCCGGGGGAGCAATCAGCCCCAGCATTTT	CASSIDNPRGSNQPQHF
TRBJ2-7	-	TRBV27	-	TGTGCCAGCAGTTTTCCAGGTTCCTACGAGCAGTACTTC	CASSFPGSYEQYF
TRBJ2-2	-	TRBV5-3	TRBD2	TGTGCCAGGTACGCTCTCCCGGCGGGAGATACCGGGGAGCTGTTTTTT	CARYALPAGDTGELFF
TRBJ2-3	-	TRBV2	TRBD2	TGTGCCAGCAGGGTGACTAGCGGGAGAGCAGATACGCAGTATTTT	CASRVTSGRADTQYF
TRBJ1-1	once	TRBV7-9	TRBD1	TGTGCCAGCAGCACGGGGACAGGGATTGAAGCTTTCTTT	CASSTGTGIEAFF
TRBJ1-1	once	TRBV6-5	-	TGTGCCAGCAGTCTAGCATCCTTGAACACTGAAGCTTTCTTT	CASSLASLNTEAFF
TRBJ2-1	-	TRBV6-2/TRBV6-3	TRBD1	TGTGCCAGCAGCAGCAGGGGGCACTCCTACAATGAGCAGTTCTTC	CASSSRGHSYNEQFF
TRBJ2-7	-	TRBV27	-	TGTGCCAGCAGTCCGACAGCATCCTACGAGCAGTACTTC	CASSPTASYEQYF
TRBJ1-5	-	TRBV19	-	TGTGCCAGTAGTTATTACCCTCAGGGGAATCAGCCCCAGCATTTT	CASSYYPQGNQPQHF
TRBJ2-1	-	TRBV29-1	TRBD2	TGCAGCGTTGGGTATAGCGGGGGCAACTACAATGAGCAGTTCTTC	CSVGYSGGNYNEQFF
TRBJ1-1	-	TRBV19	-	TGTGCCAGTAGTATGGGGCTGAACACTGAAGCTTTCTTT	CASSMGLNTEAFF
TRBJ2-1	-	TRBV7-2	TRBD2	TGTGCCAGCAGCTTAAACCACGGACTAGCGGGAGCGAATGAGCAGTTCTTC	CASSLNHGLAGANEQFF
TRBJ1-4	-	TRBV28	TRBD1	TGTGCCAGTGGTGGACAGGCTGAGGAAAAACTGTTTTTT	CASGGQAEEKLFF
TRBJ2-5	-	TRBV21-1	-	TGTGCCAGCAGCAAAAGGGAGAGGCTAGCGGGGTTTAATGAAGAGACCCAGTACTTC	CASSKRERLAGFNEETQYF
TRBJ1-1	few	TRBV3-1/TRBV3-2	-	TGTGCCAGCAGCCCCCAGGCCGGAACTGAAGCTTTCTTT	CASSPQAGTEAFF
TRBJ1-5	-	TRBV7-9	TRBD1	TGTGCCAGCAGCGAGGGGGACAGCTTCAATCAGCCCCAGCATTTT	CASSEGDSFNQPQHF
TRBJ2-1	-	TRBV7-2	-	TGTGCCAGCAGCTTACCCCTCCGGGAGCAGTTCTTC	CASSLPLREQFF
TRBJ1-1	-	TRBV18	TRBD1	TGTGCCAGCTCATCGGGAGGGACAGTGAACACTGAAGCTTTCTTT	CASSSGGTVNTEAFF
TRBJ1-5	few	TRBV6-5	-	TGTGCCAGCAGTTACATCGGGGGTGGGCCCCAGCATTTT	CASSYIGGGPQHF
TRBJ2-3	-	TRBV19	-	TGTGCCAGTCGGGAAGCGGGCTCGTTTACGCAGTATTTT	CASREAGSFTQYF
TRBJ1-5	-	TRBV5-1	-	TGCGCCAGCAGCTTAGGGGGAATGGATCAGCCCCAGCATTTT	CASSLGGMDQPQHF
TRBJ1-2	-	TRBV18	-	TGTGCCAGCTCACAATCCCGGGACAAGGGATTGGGAGGCTACACCTTC	CASSQSRDKGLGGYTF
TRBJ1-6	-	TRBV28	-	TGTGCCAGCAGTTTACGTGGGAGCTCCTATAATTCACCCCTCCACTTT	CASSLRGSSYNSPLHF
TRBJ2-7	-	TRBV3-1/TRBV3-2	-	TGTGCCAGCAGCCACCGGGCCGACTACCAGCAGTACTTC	CASSHRADYQQYF
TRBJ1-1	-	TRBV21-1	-	TGTGAGAAGTACAGATTTTACACTGAAGCTTTCTTT	CEKYRFYTEAFF
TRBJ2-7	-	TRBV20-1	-	TGCAGTGCCGGGGGTGGGGACGAGCAGTACTTC	CSAGGGDEQYF
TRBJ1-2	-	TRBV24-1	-	TGTGCCACCAGTGATTTGTGGGGGGGTGGCTACACCTTC	CATSDLWGGGYTF
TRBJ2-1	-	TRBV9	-	TGTGCCAGCAGCGGACCGGGACTCAGAGGTGGTGAGCAGTTCTTC	CASSGPGLRGGEQFF
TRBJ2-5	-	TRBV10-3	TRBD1	TGTGCCATCAGTCCCAGGGGGCGAGAGACCCAGTACTTC	CAISPRGRETQYF
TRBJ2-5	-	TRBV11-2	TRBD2	TGTGCCAGCAGCTTACTTCTAGCGGGAGGAGAGACCCAGTACTTC	CASSLLLAGGETQYF
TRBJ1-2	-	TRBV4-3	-	TGCGCCAGCAGCCAAGACAGAAACTATGGCTACACCTTC	CASSQDRNYGYTF
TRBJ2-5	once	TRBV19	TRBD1	TGTGCCAGTAGAAAGACAGGGACAGAGACCCAGTACTTC	CASRKTGTETQYF
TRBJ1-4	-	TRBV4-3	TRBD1	TGCGCCAGCAGCCAACGACAGGGCTCGAATGAAAAACTGTTTTTT	CASSQRQGSNEKLFF
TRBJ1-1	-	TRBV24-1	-	TGTGCCACCAGTGAGGGGGGGACTGAAGCTTTCTTT	CATSEGGTEAFF